This entry concerns a single TCR beta chain. These data belong to a study of shared clonotypes between healthy human individuals. CDR3 length: 15 residues. With 2 bases removed from V and 5 bases from J, the gap between germline ends came to 16 bases. Germline values: CDR1 MDHEN, CDR2 SYDVKM. CD45RO negativity and positive selection for CCR7 defined naive CD8 cells, a population that excluded terminally differentiated effector memory CD45RA+ cells. Researchers ran the assay at a deep level. Produced via immunoSEQ multiplex PCR; TCRdb's table is partial and in-frame only. Counted here are approximately 650,000 clones, roughly 95% occurring once; the ten biggest clones make up 0.11%.

The sequence came from a woman aged 25 to 39 in good health. The chain employs TRBV28 and TRBJ2-7, with D possibly TRBD2 on 6 matching bases. Sequenced material: naive CD8+ T cells sorted from blood. The CDR3 region has the DNA TGTGCCAGCAGTTTACCCCCGTGGGGCGGGAACGAGCAGTACTTC. Its protein product is CASSLPPWGGNEQYF.